The 32 T cell receptor beta chains below come from one sample, sequenced in a study of T-cell reconstitution after alpha-beta-depleted transplantation in children. It was with unique molecular identifiers that the TCRbeta library was prepared. TCRdb recomputed calls from the PCR reads with MiXCR, one row per CDR3 protein. Counted here are about 300,000 distinct CDR3 sequences, 10% occurring once; the ten biggest clones make up roughly 7.1%. The sequencing used PBMCs, collected before TCRalphabeta/CD19-depleted stem cell transplant. These receptors were obtained from a boy less than two years old with acute myeloid leukemia, due to receive a stem cell transplant.

This clonotype was seen many times. The chain is built from TRBV7-2 and TRBJ2-5; TRBD2 aligns across 7 bases. The CDR3 is 14 residues long. V lost 1 base and J lost 5; bases outside the gene matches: 4. The germline CDR1 and CDR2 sequences are SGHTA and FQGNSA. This CDR3 is CASSLGTRMETQYF. The CDR3 nucleotides read TGTGCCAGCAGCTTAGGGACTAGAATGGAGACCCAGTACTTC.

This clonotype was detected many times. The gene calls are TRBV4-3 and TRBJ2-4; D not certain. The CDR3 extends over 15 amino acids. Trimming shortened V by 0 bases and J by 7 bases, and 13 bases separated the two germline ends. Germline loops: CDR1 LGHNA, CDR2 YSLEER. The CDR3 coding sequence is TGCGCCAGCAGCCAAGAGGGCCCTCTGGGGAACATTCAGTACTTC. As protein: CASSQEGPLGNIQYF.

The sample holds many counts of this clonotype. This CDR3 reads CASSSGTGGETQYF. CDR3 bases: TGTGCCAGCAGTTCCGGGACAGGGGGGGAGACCCAGTACTTC. This chain uses TRBV12-3 or TRBV12-4 with TRBJ2-5; 11 positions match TRBD1. There are 14 residues in the CDR3. With 4 bases clipped from V and 5 bases from J, the junction kept 3 bases outside the gene matches.

This clonotype has ten or more counts. The chain has TRBV5-1 and TRBJ1-1, with TRBD1 matching 7 bases. CDR1 and CDR2 from the germline V gene are SGHRS and YFSETQ. The CDR3 contains 14 residues. Losses at the gene ends were 3 bases for V and 1 base for J; bases not matched to a gene: 3. The CDR3 DNA sequence: TGCGCCAGCAGCTCACAGGGGAGGAACACTGAAGCTTTCTTT. Translation: CASSSQGRNTEAFF.

This clonotype was counted ten times or more. This chain connects TRBV7-2 to TRBJ1-2; D uncertain. V shed 2 bases and J shed 0 bases, with 4 bases lying between them. Per germline, CDR1 SGHTA and CDR2 FQGNSA. This CDR3 spans 13 amino acids. The CDR3 loop is CASSLQTNYGYTF. As DNA, the CDR3 is TGTGCCAGCAGCTTACAGACTAACTATGGCTACACCTTC.

There are many counts of this clonotype. This chain links TRBV6-2 or TRBV6-3 with TRBJ2-1; 7 positions match TRBD2. J was trimmed by 0 bases and V by 5 bases; bases with no gene match: 4. CDR3 length: 15 residues. The germline gives CDR1 MNHEY, CDR2 SVGEGT. The CDR3: CASSVSSGSYNEQFF. The CDR3 DNA reads TGTGCCAGCAGTGTATCTAGCGGCTCCTACAATGAGCAGTTCTTC.

This clonotype came up many times. The genes are TRBV7-9 and TRBJ2-5; no clear D. The V gene's germline CDR1 is SEHNR and CDR2 FQNEAQ (reference sequence). The CDR3 length is 14 residues. The ends were cut back, 5 bases at V and 7 bases at J, with 17 bases in the middle. CDR3 protein: CASSRPVLTATQYF. The CDR3 DNA follows: TGTGCCAGCAGCAGACCAGTCCTTACGGCGACCCAGTACTTC.

This clonotype was picked up many times. The gene calls are TRBV11-3 and TRBJ2-3, with D perhaps given as TRBD1 or TRBD2 (5 bases each). The V and J ends lost 5 bases and 4 bases respectively, with 19 bases between them. CDR1 is SGHNT, CDR2 YENEEA, per germline. The CDR3 consists of 16 residues. CDR3 DNA: TGTGCCAGCAGCCTTTCGGGGCTAGCTGCGCCAGATACGCAGTATTTT. It specifies CASSLSGLAAPDTQYF.

Only a few counts were recorded for this clonotype. V usage is TRBV4-2 and J usage is TRBJ2-5; possibly TRBD1 for D (5 bases). V gave up 0 bases and J gave up 5 bases, with 16 bases separating them. Germline lookup yields CDR1 LGHNA and CDR2 YNFKEQ. CDR3 length: 16 amino acids. Here the CDR3 DNA reads TGTGCCAGCAGCCAAGATCCAACGGGCAGGGATGAGACCCAGTACTTC. Protein: CASSQDPTGRDETQYF.

This clonotype was detected many times. This chain connects TRBV5-4 to TRBJ2-1; TRBD2 aligns across 11 bases. V dropped 4 bases and J dropped 4; count of bases not matched to a gene: 10. CDR1 and CDR2 from the germline V gene are SGHNT and YYREEE (reference sequence). The CDR3 contains 17 residues. CDR3 residues: CASSRNPGTSGYNEQFF. The CDR3 DNA reads TGTGCCAGCAGCAGAAACCCCGGGACTAGCGGTTACAATGAGCAGTTCTTC.

This clonotype has a count of ten or more. This chain uses TRBV5-1 with TRBJ2-4; D may be TRBD1 or TRBD2 (6 bases each). Trimming cost V 4 bases and J 0 bases, with 26 bases left between them. This CDR3 is 20 amino acids long. CDR1 and CDR2 from the germline V gene are SGHRS and YFSETQ. The CDR3 is CASSPHTQGSGGLAKNIQYF. The CDR3 DNA reads TGCGCCAGCAGCCCCCATACACAGGGCTCCGGGGGACTAGCCAAAAACATTCAGTACTTC.

This chain links TRBV20-1 with TRBJ2-3, with 12 positions matching TRBD2. The CDR3 length is 18 residues. Looked up from germline, CDR1 is DFQATT and CDR2 is SNEGSKA (reference sequence). In DNA, the CDR3 is TGCAGGGCCCCGGCTCCGGGACTAGCGGGTCCCCGCAGGGATACGCAGTATTTT. Protein sequence: CRAPAPGLAGPRRDTQYF.

This clonotype was seen more than once but under ten times. The chain employs TRBV24-1 and TRBJ2-2; no clear D gene. Germline-derived CDR1 and CDR2 are KGHDR and SFDVKD. Trimming took off 0 bases at V and 0 bases at J, with 10 bases between the two ends. This CDR3 has 17 residues. The CDR3 coding sequence is TGTGCCACCAGTGATTTGGGGTCAGAAGCGAACACCGGGGAGCTGTTTTTT. This sequence encodes CATSDLGSEANTGELFF.

Many counts were recorded for this clonotype. The J gene is TRBJ2-7, the V gene TRBV20-1; 7 nucleotides agree with TRBD1. The CDR3 has 14 residues. J gave up 2 bases and V 6 bases, and 10 bases lay outside the gene matches. The germline CDR1 and CDR2 sequences are DFQATT and SNEGSKA (reference sequence). The CDR3 spells CSAIDRALTYEQYF. As DNA, the CDR3 is TGCAGTGCGATCGACAGGGCTCTTACCTACGAGCAGTACTTC.

This chain uses TRBV23-1 with TRBJ2-1; unclear D gene. TRBV23-1 counts as an open reading frame of uncertain function. The CDR3 is 14 residues long. V was cut by 4 bases and J by 1 base, with 8 bases left in between. The CDR3 loop is CASSREKSYNEQFF. CDR3 in DNA: TGCGCCAGCAGTCGCGAGAAATCCTACAATGAGCAGTTCTTC.

Many counts were recorded for this clonotype. The chain carries TRBV27 and TRBJ2-6; tentative D call: TRBD1 (7 bases). The CDR3 is made up of 18 amino acids. Germline V gene data show CDR1 as MNHEY and CDR2 as SMNVEV (reference sequence). Trimming stripped 3 bases from V and 2 bases from J, with 17 bases between. CDR3 DNA: TGTGCCAGCAGTTTCCGCGGGACAGCGGGCACTGGGGCCAACGTCCTGACTTTC. This encodes CASSFRGTAGTGANVLTF.

The sample holds a few counts of this clonotype. The chain employs TRBV14 and TRBJ2-2; 7 positions agree with TRBD1. Per the germline V gene, CDR1 is SGHDN and CDR2 is FVKESK. The CDR3 is 15 residues long. The V segment lost 4 bases and the J segment 7 bases; nucleotides outside the gene matches: 9. The chain's CDR3 is CASSRLQGTGGELFF. The CDR3 DNA reads as TGTGCCAGCAGCCGACTACAGGGGACGGGCGGGGAGCTGTTTTTT.

The table lists this clonotype with many counts. The chain employs TRBV5-1 and TRBJ2-1; D possibly corresponds to TRBD2 (6 bases). This CDR3 spans 16 amino acids. Germline lookup yields CDR1 SGHRS and CDR2 YFSETQ. V was pared by 4 bases and J by 7 bases, with 21 bases between. CDR3 nucleotide sequence: TGCGCCAGCAGCAGCCTGGAGGGTAACAGGAAGAATGAGCAGTTCTTC. It encodes CASSSLEGNRKNEQFF.

This clonotype showed up many times. This chain uses TRBV7-9 with TRBJ2-5, with D possibly being TRBD1 or TRBD2 (5 bases each). Germline lookup yields CDR1 SEHNR and CDR2 FQNEAQ (reference sequence). Trimming removed 5 bases from V and 4 bases from J, with 11 bases in between. The CDR3 is made up of 13 amino acids. The CDR3 spells CASSRDGLETQYF. The CDR3 DNA reads TGTGCCAGCAGCCGGGACGGATTAGAGACCCAGTACTTC.

This chain uses TRBV28 with TRBJ2-1; D not resolved. V lost 10 bases and J 0 bases, leaving 10 bases between the germline ends. CDR3 length: 13 amino acids. Germline V CDR1 and CDR2: MDHEN, SYDVKM. The CDR3 loop is CANSQSSYNEQFF. The CDR3 DNA sequence: TGTGCCAATAGCCAGAGCTCCTACAATGAGCAGTTCTTC. Combining the CDR3 with reference TRBV28 and TRBJ2-1 gives the whole variable domain DVKVTQSSRYLVKRTGEKVFLECVQDMDHENMFWYRQDPGLGLRLIYFSYDVKMKEKGDIPEGYSVSREKKERFSLILESASTNQTSMYLCANSQSSYNEQFFGPGTRLTVL.

This clonotype was observed at least ten times. The V call is TRBV28, the J call TRBJ1-2; D uncertain. This CDR3 has 13 residues. Per the germline V gene, CDR1 is MDHEN and CDR2 is SYDVKM. Trimming cost V 3 bases and J 4 bases, with 9 bases left between them. The CDR3 bases are TGTGCCAGCAGTTTGAGGCAGCCCTATGGCTACACCTTC. As protein: CASSLRQPYGYTF.

This clonotype appeared many times. The gene calls are TRBV6-5 and TRBJ2-3; 7 bases fit TRBD2. CDR1 and CDR2 (germline): MNHEY, SVGAGI. The CDR3 loop spans 17 amino acids. With V trimmed by 4 bases and J by 3 bases, 13 bases remained unmatched. CDR3 nucleotides: TGTGCCAGCAGTTTCTCCCCTTTGGGCGGGAGAACAGATACGCAGTATTTT. Its protein is CASSFSPLGGRTDTQYF.

In its sample, this clonotype was seen many times. The chain employs TRBV18 and TRBJ2-3; 9 nucleotides line up with TRBD1. Germline-derived CDR1 and CDR2 are KGHSH and LQKENI. This CDR3 has 15 residues. The CDR3 coding sequence is TGTGCTAGCAGCCCGCGGACAGGGGGCACAGATACGCAGTATTTT. Translation gives CASSPRTGGTDTQYF.

This clonotype was counted a few times. The V call is TRBV20-1, the J call TRBJ2-2; no clear D. Trimming stripped 3 bases from V and 0 bases from J, with 11 bases between. CDR3 length: 15 amino acids. Germline values: CDR1 DFQATT, CDR2 SNEGSKA (reference sequence). The CDR3: CSASSSASNTGELFF. The DNA for the CDR3 is TGCAGTGCTAGTTCAAGTGCATCGAACACCGGGGAGCTGTTTTTT.

The chain joins TRBV5-1 to TRBJ2-5; 7 nucleotides agree with TRBD1. With 0 bases clipped from V and 3 bases from J, the junction kept 5 bases outside the gene matches. This CDR3 has 15 residues. CDR1 and CDR2 (germline): SGHRS, YFSETQ. The CDR3 region is CASSLDGTAKETQYF. CDR3 DNA: TGCGCCAGCAGCTTGGACGGGACAGCAAAAGAGACCCAGTACTTC.

This clonotype has a count of ten or more. This chain uses TRBV12-3 or TRBV12-4 with TRBJ2-2; D is uncertain. The CDR3 has 12 residues. V dropped 3 bases and J dropped 2 bases, with 1 base sitting between them. This chain's CDR3 is CASSFNTGELFF. As DNA, the CDR3 is TGTGCCAGCAGTTTTAACACCGGGGAGCTGTTTTTT.

This clonotype was seen repeatedly, ten times or more. This chain links TRBV5-1 with TRBJ1-1, with D possibly TRBD1 on 6 matching bases. Trimming took 0 bases from V and 0 from J, leaving 15 bases between them. CDR1 is SGHRS, CDR2 YFSETQ, per germline. The CDR3 is 17 residues long. Here the CDR3 reads CASSLAAGDDVNTEAFF. The CDR3 nucleotides read TGCGCCAGCAGCTTGGCGGCAGGGGACGATGTGAACACTGAAGCTTTCTTT.

This clonotype was observed at least ten times. The chain is built from TRBV24-1 and TRBJ2-5; TRBD1 matches 7 bases. Germline assignment: CDR1 KGHDR and CDR2 SFDVKD. This CDR3 comprises 13 residues. The trim removed 9 bases at V and 2 bases at J, leaving 5 bases unmatched. The CDR3 here is CATAPGQQETQYF. CDR3 bases: TGTGCCACCGCCCCGGGACAGCAAGAGACCCAGTACTTC.

This clonotype was seen at least ten times. V usage is TRBV6-5 and J usage is TRBJ1-5; D unresolved. This CDR3 is 13 amino acids long. V lost 4 bases, J lost 7 bases, and 11 bases lay in between. Germline CDR1 reads MNHEY; CDR2 reads SVGAGI. The CDR3 region is CASSLGSWQPQHF. CDR3 bases: TGTGCCAGCAGTTTAGGGAGTTGGCAGCCCCAGCATTTT.

As concerns this clonotype: A read error may produce the germline difference seen at one junction end. The gene calls are TRBV20-1 and TRBJ2-6, with TRBD1 as a possible D gene (6 bases). Germline lookup yields CDR1 DFQATT and CDR2 SNEGSKA (reference sequence). The CDR3 is 17 residues long. This chain's CDR3 is CCARADRSGSGANVLTF. The CDR3, as DNA: TGCTGTGCTAGAGCCGACAGGTCCGGCTCTGGGGCCAACGTCCTGACTTTC.

In this sample, this clonotype turned up many times. The chain recombines TRBV28 with TRBJ1-1; D call uncertain. The CDR3 has 15 amino acids. Trimming took off 5 bases at V and 4 bases at J, with 17 bases between the two ends. Germline lookup yields CDR1 MDHEN and CDR2 SYDVKM. The CDR3 is CASSLLLGGGTEAFF. CDR3 in DNA: TGTGCCAGCAGTCTTCTGCTGGGAGGAGGCACTGAAGCTTTCTTT.

This clonotype showed up many times. V usage is TRBV12-3 or TRBV12-4 and J usage is TRBJ2-3; D remains ambiguous. The CDR3 is 12 amino acids. CDR3 nucleotides: TGTGCTTCGAGAGAGAGCACAGATACGCAGTATTTT. It encodes CASRESTDTQYF.